Presented here are 10 T cell receptor beta chains from one specimen sequenced in a study of T cell responses to AZD1222 COVID-19 vaccine. TCRdb's table, derived via immunoSEQ multiplex PCR, lists solely in-frame clones and lacks some. The data hold 95,000 or so clones, with 90% to 95% observed a single time. The sequencing used peripheral blood, collected 28 days after the second AZD1222 dose. Every receptor here comes from an adult who received the AZD1222 COVID-19 vaccine.

The chain couples TRBV6-2 or TRBV6-3 to TRBJ1-5; D gene uncertain. The CDR3 is 13 amino acids. CDR1 MNHEY and CDR2 SVGEGT come from the germline V gene. Trimming cost V 1 base and J 6 bases, with 7 bases left between them. The CDR3 DNA reads as TGTGCCAGCAGTTACTTAAAAGCTCAGCCCCAGCATTTT. Translated: CASSYLKAQPQHF.

This rearrangement joins TRBV27 to TRBJ2-7; 7 bases fit TRBD1. This CDR3 is 14 amino acids long. J was trimmed by 3 bases and V by 4 bases; bases with no gene match: 6. CDR1 and CDR2 from the germline V gene are MNHEY and SMNVEV (reference sequence). The CDR3 coding sequence is TGTGCCAGCAGTTCCCGGGACAGATACTACGAGCAGTACTTC. Its protein product is CASSSRDRYYEQYF.

The chain joins TRBV29-1 to TRBJ1-4; D perhaps matches TRBD1 (6 bases). V shed 7 bases and J shed 2 bases, with 17 bases lying between them. CDR1 is SQVTM, CDR2 ANQGSEA, per germline. The CDR3 consists of 15 residues. CDR3 coding DNA: TGCAGCGCTGGCGGGGGGGCGAGGACTAATGAAAAACTGTTTTTT. It encodes CSAGGGARTNEKLFF.

The rearrangement links TRBV4-1 to TRBJ1-6; D unresolved. CDR3 length equals 16 residues. The V gene's germline CDR1 is MGHRA and CDR2 YSYEKL. Trimming left V 0 bases short and J 5 bases short, with 11 bases between. The CDR3 loop is CASSQDGSEHNSPLHF. Here the CDR3 DNA reads TGCGCCAGCAGCCAAGACGGGTCGGAGCATAATTCACCCCTCCACTTT.

V usage is TRBV9 and J usage is TRBJ2-1; D not resolved. The germline V gene has CDR1 SGDLS and CDR2 YYNGEE. The CDR3 has 15 residues. V lost 3 bases and J lost 7, with 17 bases in between. The CDR3 sequence is CASSEAPERLNEQFF. In DNA form, the CDR3 reads TGTGCCAGCAGCGAAGCCCCCGAGAGGTTGAATGAGCAGTTCTTC.

The rearrangement links TRBV19 to TRBJ2-1; 8 bases agree with TRBD2. V lost 11 bases, J lost 3 bases, and 9 bases stayed unmatched. The CDR3 loop spans 14 amino acids. Germline CDR1 reads LNHDA; CDR2 reads SQIVND (reference sequence). The CDR3 bases are TGTGCCGCAAACGGGGGGGAAGTCTACAATGAGCAGTTCTTC. Its protein product is CAANGGEVYNEQFF. Supplemented by reference TRBV19 and TRBJ2-1, the full variable domain reads DGGITQSPKYLFRKEGQNVTLSCEQNLNHDAMYWYRQDPGQGLRLIYYSQIVNDFQKGDIAEGYSVSREKKESFPLTVTSAQKNPTAFYLCAANGGEVYNEQFFGPGTRLTVL.

The chain's CDR3 is CASQRDNSYEQYF. The CDR3 nucleotides read TGTGCCAGCCAACGGGACAACTCCTACGAGCAGTACTTC. This chain joins TRBV6-6 and TRBJ2-7; perhaps TRBD1 as D (6 bases). Germline CDR1 MNHNY, CDR2 SVGAGI (reference sequence). The V and J ends lost 8 bases and 0 bases respectively, with 11 bases between them. The CDR3 runs to 13 residues.

The V and J genes are TRBV5-3 and TRBJ2-1; 13 positions agree with TRBD2. TRBV5-3 is recorded as an ORF, its role being uncertain. Unmatched junction bases numbered 6, after V lost 4 bases and J lost 8 bases. This CDR3 is 15 amino acids long. CDR3 in DNA: TGTGCCAGAAGCCGACGGACTAGCGGGAGCGATGAGCAGTTCTTC. Translating gives CARSRRTSGSDEQFF.

This chain uses TRBV19 with TRBJ2-5; D ambiguous. The germline V and J ends were trimmed by 3 bases and 5 bases, with 7 bases remaining between them. Looked up from germline, CDR1 is LNHDA and CDR2 is SQIVND (reference sequence). The CDR3 length is 12 residues. The CDR3 coding sequence is TGTGCCAGTAGTATGGTTGGGGAGACCCAGTACTTC. Translation gives CASSMVGETQYF.

In its sample, this clone was seen once. The J gene is TRBJ1-6, the V gene TRBV2; 8 bases are a match to TRBD1. Trimming at V came to 1 base and at J to 5 bases, leaving 10 bases not matched to a gene. Looked up from germline, CDR1 is SNHLY and CDR2 is FYNNEI. The CDR3 is made up of 18 amino acids. CDR3 residues: CASSEVRIRQGNNSPLHF. Here the CDR3 DNA reads TGTGCCAGCAGTGAAGTGAGAATAAGACAGGGGAATAATTCACCCCTCCACTTT.